Shown below are 20 T cell receptor beta chains from a single sample sequenced in a study of cytomegalovirus exposure and HLA in healthy donors. With 60 Vbeta and 13 Jbeta primers, the PCR was carried out. Profiling relied on immunoSEQ multiplex PCR, and the TCRdb table lists in-frame clones only, not all of them. Of fewer than 110,000 clones listed, approximately 80% are singletons. The sequenced sample was PBMCs. These receptors originate from a male donor in good health and CMV-seronegative.

This clone occurred a few times. This rearrangement joins TRBV14 to TRBJ2-7, with 7 nucleotides matching TRBD1. CDR1 is SGHDN, CDR2 FVKESK, per germline. V was pared by 5 bases and J by 2 bases, with 9 bases of the junction left unmatched. CDR3 length: 15 amino acids. The CDR3 sequence: CASSYIRDRPYEQYF. The CDR3 nucleotides are TGTGCCAGCAGCTACATCCGGGACAGACCCTACGAGCAGTACTTC.

This chain joins TRBV28 and TRBJ2-7; possible D gene TRBD2, 5 bases. Trimming shortened V by 4 bases and J by 0 bases, and 10 bases separated the two germline ends. The length of the CDR3 is 14 residues. Looked up from germline, CDR1 is MDHEN and CDR2 is SYDVKM. The CDR3 region is CASSYGISSYEQYF. DNA of the CDR3: TGTGCCAGCAGTTACGGGATTAGCTCCTACGAGCAGTACTTC.

The chain links TRBV5-6 to TRBJ2-5; perhaps TRBD2 as D (6 bases). V lost 4 bases to trimming and J lost 2 bases, with 9 bases between them. The germline gives CDR1 SGHDT, CDR2 YYEEEE. The CDR3 runs 13 residues. The chain's CDR3 is CASSLSGQETQYF. The DNA of the CDR3 is TGTGCCAGCAGCCTTAGCGGACAAGAGACCCAGTACTTC.

The rearrangement joins TRBV5-1 to TRBJ2-2; D is possibly TRBD1 (6 bases). V was clipped by 0 bases and J by 4 bases, with 19 bases between them. The germline V gene encodes CDR1 SGHRS and CDR2 YFSETQ. The CDR3 has 18 residues. This CDR3 is CASSLAGATGLTTGELFF. DNA for the CDR3: TGCGCCAGCAGCTTGGCCGGCGCGACAGGACTTACCACCGGGGAGCTGTTTTTT. Using reference TRBV5-1 and TRBJ2-2 for the parts outside the CDR3, the full variable domain is KAGVTQTPRYLIKTRGQQVTLSCSPISGHRSVSWYQQTPGQGLQFLFEYFSETQRNKGNFPGRFSGRQFSNSRSEMNVSTLELGDSALYLCASSLAGATGLTTGELFFGEGSRLTVL.

The rearrangement uses TRBV5-6 and TRBJ1-2; weak D call: TRBD1 (5 bases). Germline V gene data show CDR1 as SGHDT and CDR2 as YYEEEE. Trimming removed 6 bases from V and 4 bases from J, with 13 bases in between. The CDR3 contains 13 residues. This chain's CDR3 is CASTEGLSYGYTF. The CDR3 coding sequence is TGTGCCAGCACCGAGGGACTGTCCTATGGCTACACCTTC.

Regarding this clone: The CDR3 does not end in the conserved phenylalanine or tryptophan, so this is likely a read error. The chain uses TRBV6-5 and TRBJ1-1; no firm D call. Germline CDR1 and CDR2: MNHEY and SVGAGI. Trimming shortened V by 5 bases and J by 4 bases, and 8 bases separated the two germline ends. This CDR3 region has 12 residues. CDR3 in DNA: TGTGCCAGCAGTCGGGGTTTCACTGAAGCTTTCCTT. The encoded protein is CASSRGFTEAFL.

This chain connects TRBV7-9 to TRBJ1-4; TRBD1 is a possible D gene (5 bases). V was shortened by 8 bases and J by 4 bases, with 14 bases between the two germline ends. The CDR3 spans 14 residues. The germline V gene has CDR1 SEHNR and CDR2 FQNEAQ (reference sequence). The CDR3 spells CASPPARVNEKLFF. The CDR3 DNA reads as TGTGCCAGCCCGCCAGCCAGGGTTAATGAAAAACTGTTTTTT.

The chain combines TRBV9 with TRBJ1-4; maybe TRBD1 (6 bases). The germline V gene has CDR1 SGDLS and CDR2 YYNGEE. V was pared by 4 bases and J by 0 bases, with 7 bases between. This CDR3 comprises 14 residues. CDR3 loop: CASSPGATNEKLFF. Here the CDR3 DNA reads TGTGCCAGCAGCCCAGGGGCAACTAATGAAAAACTGTTTTTT.

Only one count was recorded for this clone. The rearrangement uses TRBV19 and TRBJ2-1, with TRBD1 matching 8 bases. CDR3 size: 15 residues. V lost 8 bases, J lost 5 bases, and 11 bases stayed unmatched. The germline V gene has CDR1 LNHDA and CDR2 SQIVND (reference sequence). The CDR3, as DNA: TGTGCCAGTGAAGAATCAGGGGGCGCACACAATGAGCAGTTCTTC. It specifies CASEESGGAHNEQFF.

This clone has more than one count but fewer than ten. The V and J genes are TRBV29-1 and TRBJ2-7, with no clear D. The CDR3 length is 13 residues. The germline gives CDR1 SQVTM, CDR2 ANQGSEA. With 6 bases removed from V and 6 bases from J, the gap between germline ends came to 18 bases. The CDR3 nucleotides are TGCAGCGTGTCGACTTGTTTTGATTGCGAGCAGTACTTC. It specifies CSVSTCFDCEQYF.

This chain uses TRBV21-1 with TRBJ2-7; the table gives TRBD2 as D, unverified against the DNA. TRBV21-1 is noted as a pseudogene. This CDR3 comprises 19 residues. The CDR3 DNA sequence: TGTGCCAGCAGCATTTGGACTAGCGGGAGCCTCACCCCCCCCTACGAGCAGTACTTC. Translating it yields CASSIWTSGSLTPPYEQYF.

The chain combines TRBV28 with TRBJ2-2, with 7 bases matching TRBD1. This CDR3 contains 15 residues. The trim removed 6 bases at V and 2 bases at J, leaving 6 bases unmatched. Germline assignment: CDR1 MDHEN and CDR2 SYDVKM. CDR3 in amino acids: CASSRTGVNTGELFF. The CDR3 DNA sequence: TGTGCCAGCAGCCGAACAGGGGTCAACACCGGGGAGCTGTTTTTT.

For the CDR3, the DNA is TGTGCCAGCAGCTTTATTTCTTATCAAGAGACCCAGTACTTC. Its protein is CASSFISYQETQYF. The rearrangement joins TRBV5-6 to TRBJ2-5, with D unresolved. V gave up 2 bases and J gave up 2 bases, with 10 bases separating them. This CDR3 has 14 amino acids. Germline-derived CDR1 and CDR2 are SGHDT and YYEEEE.

In DNA form, the CDR3 reads TGTGCCAGCAGACGAGCGGAGGCAACTAATGAAAAACTGTTTTTT. Translating gives CASRRAEATNEKLFF. The chain has TRBV5-4 and TRBJ1-4; no firm D call. Germline CDR1 is SGHNT and CDR2 is YYREEE (reference sequence). CDR3 size: 15 residues. Trimming took 5 bases from V and 0 from J, leaving 11 bases between them. Supplemented by reference TRBV5-4 and TRBJ1-4, the full variable domain reads ETGVTQSPTHLIKTRGQQVTLRCSSQSGHNTVSWYQQALGQGPQFIFQYYREEENGRGNFPPRFSGLQFPNYSSELNVNALELDDSALYLCASRRAEATNEKLFFGSGTQLSVL.

Here the CDR3 reads CASSSQGASYGYTF. In nucleotides, the CDR3 is TGTGCCAGCAGTTCCCAGGGGGCGAGCTATGGCTACACCTTC. The chain couples TRBV27 to TRBJ1-2; TRBD1 matches at 8 bases. The V and J ends lost 4 bases and 4 bases, in that order; junction bases with no gene match: 5. The CDR3 spans 14 residues. The germline CDR1 and CDR2 sequences are MNHEY and SMNVEV (reference sequence).

V and J are TRBV6-5 and TRBJ2-7, with 9 bases fitting TRBD2. The V gene end was trimmed by 6 bases and the J gene end by 2 bases; junction bases not matched to a gene: 8. CDR1 is MNHEY and CDR2 is SVGAGI in the germline V gene. This CDR3 spans 15 amino acids. The CDR3 coding sequence is TGTGCCAGCAGCATCAATAGCGGGAGCCCCTACGAGCAGTACTTC. It specifies CASSINSGSPYEQYF.

The chain recombines TRBV10-3 with TRBJ2-5; 10 bases agree with TRBD2. V lost 6 bases, J lost 0 bases, and 1 base stayed unmatched. CDR1 ENHRY and CDR2 SYGVKD come from the germline V gene. This CDR3 has 14 residues. CDR3 coding DNA: TGTGCCATCAGGGGACTAGCGAACCAAGAGACCCAGTACTTC. Its translation: CAIRGLANQETQYF.

The sample holds a few counts of this clone. This chain uses TRBV7-7 with TRBJ1-3; D unresolved. This CDR3 comprises 19 residues. V was cut by 8 bases and J by 2 bases, with 28 bases left in between. Germline assignment: CDR1 SSHAT and CDR2 FNYEAQ (reference sequence). This CDR3 is CASSWAGSKKFPPGNTIYF. DNA for the CDR3: TGTGCCAGCTCCTGGGCAGGCTCCAAAAAATTTCCCCCTGGAAACACCATATATTTT.

V gene TRBV10-1 combines with J gene TRBJ2-5, with a possible D match to TRBD2 (6 bases). The end of the DNA is better explained by TRBJ2-7, so the J call may be wrong. Germline-derived CDR1 and CDR2 are WNHNN and SYGVQD (reference sequence). This CDR3 is built from 15 residues. CDR3 nucleotides: TGCGCCAGCAGTGAAGCGGGCCTCCCCACGCACGAGCAGTACTTC. It translates to CASSEAGLPTHEQYF.

V usage is TRBV5-4 and J usage is TRBJ1-2; 9 positions match TRBD1. The CDR3 sequence is 14 residues long. J was trimmed by 7 bases and V by 5 bases; bases with no gene match: 9. The germline V gene has CDR1 SGHNT and CDR2 YYREEE (reference sequence). CDR3 bases: TGTGCCAGCAGGAGGGGACAGGGAGTATCTGGCTACACCTTC. It translates to CASRRGQGVSGYTF.